This T cell receptor beta chain was found in a study of beta chain features in type 1 diabetes. Study-wide context: Healthy donors, compared against patients, showed similar age, gender and cell yields. Study results and caveats: All four CD4+ subsets of Type 1 diabetes patients contained TCRB CDR3s that were moderately but significantly shorter.

Expressed TCRB transcripts got sequenced, as all isolated RNA was reverse transcribed. Approximately 4 million reads on average were seen across naive, central memory and regulatory T cell samples. Produced via immunoSEQ multiplex PCR; TCRdb's table is partial and in-frame only. Among approximately 260,000 clones listed, roughly 20% were seen once. Trimming cost V 0 bases and J 2 bases, with 11 bases left between them. CDR3 size: 15 residues. The germline CDR1 and CDR2 sequences are GTSNPN and SVGIG (reference sequence). In regard to this clone: As yet, its antigen is unknown.

The chain carries TRBV30 and TRBJ1-5; D call uncertain. Sequences were obtained from naive CD4+ T cells from blood. This TCR derives from a middle-aged woman with type 1 diabetes. CDR3 bases: TGTGCCTGGAGTGTAGAGGGTTACGGCAATCAGCCCCAGCATTTT. This gives the protein CAWSVEGYGNQPQHF.